This T cell receptor (beta chain) derives from a study of blood T cells in healthy people across ages. Study-level results: Long-lived donors carried more naive CD4+ cells and greater diversity than aged donors. The fall in TCR beta diversity per million T cells was roughly linear with age.

Next came a second PCR, run for about 6 to 11 cycles, which used a sample-barcoded 5' primer along with a J-beta primer mix. TCRdb re-called the 5' RACE reads through MiXCR, storing one row per CDR3 protein. This table holds around 520,000 distinct CDR3 sequences, about 27% found once. PBMCs numbering at least 7 million were isolated per sample. Turning to this clonotype: What it binds is not known.

This CDR3 is 16 amino acids long. Germline V gene sequence: CDR1 ENHRY, CDR2 SYGVKD. This same sample was also taken into another study, of T cells of mothers and their children. As that report states: There were no persistent microchimeric T cell clones detected.

The source material was blood. The TCR originated in a boy aged 2 to 10 in good health. The chain combines TRBV10-3 with TRBJ2-5, with TRBD1 as a possible D gene (5 bases). TRBJ2-7 matches the DNA end more closely, so the J call is doubtful. The CDR3 reads CAISESDRGAAYEQYF. For the CDR3, the DNA is TGTGCCATCAGTGAGTCAGATCGTGGGGCCGCCTACGAGCAGTACTTC.